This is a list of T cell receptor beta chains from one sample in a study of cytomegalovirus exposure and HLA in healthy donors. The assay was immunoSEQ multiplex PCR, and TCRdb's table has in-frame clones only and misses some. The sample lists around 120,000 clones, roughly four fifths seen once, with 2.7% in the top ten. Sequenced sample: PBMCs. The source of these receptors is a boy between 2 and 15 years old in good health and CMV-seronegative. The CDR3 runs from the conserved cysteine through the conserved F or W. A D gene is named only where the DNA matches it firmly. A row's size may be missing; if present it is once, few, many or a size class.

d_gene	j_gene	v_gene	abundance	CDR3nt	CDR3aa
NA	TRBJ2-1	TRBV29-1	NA	TGCAGCGTACTCTCTAGGTTTCCTGAGCAGTTCTTC	CSVLSRFPEQFF
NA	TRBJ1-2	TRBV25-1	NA	TGTGCCAGCAGTCGAACAGCCTATGGCTACACCTTC	CASSRTAYGYTF
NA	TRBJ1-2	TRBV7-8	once	TGTGCCAGCAGCTTAGTGGGCGGGAGATACAATTATGGCTACACCTTC	CASSLVGGRYNYGYTF
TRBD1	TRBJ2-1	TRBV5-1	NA	TGCGCCAGCAGCTGGGACAGTAATTACAATGAGCAGTTCTTC	CASSWDSNYNEQFF
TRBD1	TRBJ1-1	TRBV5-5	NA	TGTGCCAGCAGCCGTGAGCCGGGACAGGTTTTCACTGAAGCTTTCTTT	CASSREPGQVFTEAFF
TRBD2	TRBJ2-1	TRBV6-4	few	TGTGCCAGCCGAGCAGGGAGCGGGGACCACAATGAGCAGTTCTTC	CASRAGSGDHNEQFF
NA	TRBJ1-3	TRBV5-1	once	TGCGCCAGCAGCTTGGCCGGCACAGGGTATGGAAACACCATATATTTT	CASSLAGTGYGNTIYF
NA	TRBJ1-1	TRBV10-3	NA	TGTGCCATCAGTCGCCTGGACGGAGGGAACACTGAAGCTTTCTTT	CAISRLDGGNTEAFF
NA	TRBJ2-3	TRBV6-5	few	TGTGCCACCACCTCCAGAACTAGCAAGGATACGCAGTATTTT	CATTSRTSKDTQYF
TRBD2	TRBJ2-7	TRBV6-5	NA	TGTGCCAGCAGTGCCAGCGGGGGGGATTTTTACGAGCAGTACTTC	CASSASGGDFYEQYF
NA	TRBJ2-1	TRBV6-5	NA	TGTGCCAGCAACCCGGGGTGGTCCAATGAGCAGTTCTTC	CASNPGWSNEQFF
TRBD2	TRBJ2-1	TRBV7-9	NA	TGTGCCAGCAGTCAAAATGGGCTAGCGGGGGGCTATGAGCAGTTCTTC	CASSQNGLAGGYEQFF
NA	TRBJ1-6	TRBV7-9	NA	TGTGCCAGCAGCGGACCGGACAGCTCCTATAATTCACCCCTCCACTTT	CASSGPDSSYNSPLHF
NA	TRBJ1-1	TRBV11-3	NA	TGTGCCAGCAGCTTAGATCGGGACACTGAAGCTTTCTTT	CASSLDRDTEAFF
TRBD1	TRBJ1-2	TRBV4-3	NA	TGCGCCAGTAGCCAGGAACCCGGGACAGGCCTCTTTGACACCTTC	CASSQEPGTGLFDTF
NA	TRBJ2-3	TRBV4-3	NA	TGCGCCAGCAGCCAAGAAGGGGATAGCACAGATACGCAGTATTTT	CASSQEGDSTDTQYF
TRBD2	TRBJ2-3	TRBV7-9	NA	TGTGCCAGCAGCTTAAGATTGGGAGGGGGCACAGATACGCAGTATTTT	CASSLRLGGGTDTQYF
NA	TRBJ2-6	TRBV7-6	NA	TGTGCCAGCAGCTTATGGGCAGGGTTTGGGGCCAACGTCCTGACTTTC	CASSLWAGFGANVLTF
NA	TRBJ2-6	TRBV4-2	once	TGTGCCAGCAGCCATCAGGGGGGTGGGGCCAACGTCCTGACTTTC	CASSHQGGGANVLTF
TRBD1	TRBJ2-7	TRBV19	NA	TGTGCCAGTAGTATCCAGACAGGGGGTTACGAGCAGTACTTC	CASSIQTGGYEQYF
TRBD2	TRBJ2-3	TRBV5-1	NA	TGCGCCAGCAGCGTCGCTAGCGGGCTCACAGATACGCAGTATTTT	CASSVASGLTDTQYF
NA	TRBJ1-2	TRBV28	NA	TGTGCCGTGCCCAGGGGAAAGGTTGAAGGCTACACCTTC	CAVPRGKVEGYTF
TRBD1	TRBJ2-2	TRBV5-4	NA	TGTGCCAGCAGCTACCGGACAGGGAACACCGGGGAGCTGTTTTTT	CASSYRTGNTGELFF